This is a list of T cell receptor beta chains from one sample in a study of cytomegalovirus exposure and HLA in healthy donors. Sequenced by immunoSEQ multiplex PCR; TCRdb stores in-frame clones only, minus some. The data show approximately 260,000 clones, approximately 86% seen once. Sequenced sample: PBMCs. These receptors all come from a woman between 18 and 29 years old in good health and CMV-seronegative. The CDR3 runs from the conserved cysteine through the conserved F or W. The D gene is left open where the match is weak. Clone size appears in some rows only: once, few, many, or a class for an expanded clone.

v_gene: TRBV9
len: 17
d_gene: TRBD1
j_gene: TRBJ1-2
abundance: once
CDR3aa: CASSVAARAGGGYGYTF
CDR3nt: TGTGCCAGCAGCGTAGCGGCTCGGGCAGGGGGCGGCTATGGCTACACCTTC

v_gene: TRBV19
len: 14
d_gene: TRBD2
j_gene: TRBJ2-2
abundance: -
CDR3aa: CASSSGGSGGELFF
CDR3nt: TGTGCCAGTAGTTCGGGGGGTTCGGGCGGGGAGCTGTTTTTT

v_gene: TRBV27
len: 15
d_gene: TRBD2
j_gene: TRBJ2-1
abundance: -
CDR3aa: CASSPRTSGRVEQFF
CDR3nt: TGTGCCAGCAGTCCGCGGACTAGCGGGAGAGTTGAGCAGTTCTTC

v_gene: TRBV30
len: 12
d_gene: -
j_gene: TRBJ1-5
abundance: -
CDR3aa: CAWSDSGGAQHF
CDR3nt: TGTGCCTGGAGTGACAGTGGCGGGGCCCAGCATTTT

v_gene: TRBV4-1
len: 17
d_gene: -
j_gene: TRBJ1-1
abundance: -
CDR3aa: CASSRVSFRVVNTEAFF
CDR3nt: TGCGCCAGCAGCCGAGTCTCATTCAGGGTGGTGAACACTGAAGCTTTCTTT

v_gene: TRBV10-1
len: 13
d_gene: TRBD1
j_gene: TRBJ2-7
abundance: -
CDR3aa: CASRATGSYEQYF
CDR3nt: TGCGCCAGCAGGGCGACAGGGAGCTACGAGCAGTACTTC

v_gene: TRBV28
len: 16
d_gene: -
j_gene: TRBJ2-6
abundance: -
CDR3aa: CASSPTRISGANVLTF
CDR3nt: TGTGCCAGCAGCCCCACAAGAATCTCTGGGGCCAACGTCCTGACTTTC

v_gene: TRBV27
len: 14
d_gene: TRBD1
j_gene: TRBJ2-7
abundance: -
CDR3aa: CASSLSDRAYEQYF
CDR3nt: TGTGCCAGCAGTTTGTCGGACAGGGCCTACGAGCAGTACTTC

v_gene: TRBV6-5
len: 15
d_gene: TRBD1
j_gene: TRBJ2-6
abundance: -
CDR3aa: CASRPQGARANVLTF
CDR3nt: TGTGCCAGCAGACCTCAGGGGGCAAGGGCCAACGTCCTGACTTTC

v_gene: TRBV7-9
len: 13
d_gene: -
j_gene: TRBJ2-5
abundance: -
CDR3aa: CASSKEEGVAQYF
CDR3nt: TGTGCCAGCAGCAAAGAGGAAGGGGTGGCCCAGTACTTC

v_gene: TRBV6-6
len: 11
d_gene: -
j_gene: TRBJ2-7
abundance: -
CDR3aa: CASSQIYEQYF
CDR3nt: TGTGCCAGCAGTCAGATCTACGAGCAGTACTTC

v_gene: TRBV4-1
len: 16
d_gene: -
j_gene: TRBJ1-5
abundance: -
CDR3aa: CASSPSGTTSNQPQHF
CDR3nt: TGCGCCAGCAGCCCGAGCGGGACAACAAGCAATCAGCCCCAGCATTTT

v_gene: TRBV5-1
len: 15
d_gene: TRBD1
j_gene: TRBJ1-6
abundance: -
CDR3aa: CASSLEGQANSPLHF
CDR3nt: TGCGCCAGCAGCCTGGAGGGACAGGCGAATTCACCCCTCCACTTT

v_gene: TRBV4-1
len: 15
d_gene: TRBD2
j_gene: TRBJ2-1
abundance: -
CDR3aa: CASSPLGEGSDEQFF
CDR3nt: TGCGCCAGCAGCCCATTGGGGGAGGGCAGCGATGAGCAGTTCTTC

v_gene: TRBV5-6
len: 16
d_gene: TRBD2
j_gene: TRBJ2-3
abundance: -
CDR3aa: CASSFPGLGSTDTQYF
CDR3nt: TGTGCCAGCAGCTTCCCGGGACTAGGTAGCACAGATACGCAGTATTTT

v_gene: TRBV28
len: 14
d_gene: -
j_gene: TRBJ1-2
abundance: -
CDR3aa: CASRHRGDIWGYTF
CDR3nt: TGTGCCAGCAGACATCGGGGGGATATATGGGGCTACACCTTC

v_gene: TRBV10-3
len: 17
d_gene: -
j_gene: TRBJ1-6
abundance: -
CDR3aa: CAISEPRRSSYNSPLHF
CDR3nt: TGTGCCATCAGTGAGCCACGCCGTAGCTCCTATAATTCACCCCTCCACTTT

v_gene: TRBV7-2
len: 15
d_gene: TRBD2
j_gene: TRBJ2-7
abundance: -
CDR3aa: CASSLVSGASYEQYF
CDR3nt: TGTGCCAGCAGCTTAGTTAGCGGGGCGTCCTACGAGCAGTACTTC

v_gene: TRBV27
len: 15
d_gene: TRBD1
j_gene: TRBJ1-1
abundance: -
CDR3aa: CASSLGQGAQIEAFF
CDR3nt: TGTGCCAGCAGTCTTGGACAGGGGGCGCAAATTGAAGCTTTCTTT